The TCR beta chain described here comes from a study of shared T cell receptors in the human thymus. Clones were read by immunoSEQ multiplex PCR, and TCRdb kept only the in-frame ones, dropping some. The repertoire holds roughly 550,000 clones, with around 78% as singletons. In germline, CDR1 is LGHNA, CDR2 YNFKEQ. The CDR3 runs 17 residues. The junction had 7 bases not matched to a gene; V was cut back by 0 bases and J by 3 bases. This sample was shared with a second study, whose subject was human thymus T cells.

Sequenced input: thymocytes. The clonotype comes from a boy in the first two years of life with a congenital heart defect. The genes are TRBV4-2 and TRBJ2-7; 11 nucleotides line up with TRBD2. The CDR3 sequence is CASSQDQLAGDVYEQYF. The DNA of the CDR3 is TGTGCCAGCAGCCAAGATCAACTAGCGGGAGATGTCTACGAGCAGTACTTC.